The following is a TCR beta chain sequence with its context. This table comes from immunoSEQ multiplex PCR, and its TCRdb copy is limited to in-frame clones, with some not included. There are 150,000 to 200,000 clones in the sample; roughly 90% occur only once, and 5% to 8.5% lies in the top ten. Participants were aged roughly 18 to 89 years, lived in some 23 US areas, and enrolled virtually. Participants reported their clinical history, and cohort assignment relied on those reports. The sample originates from a study of blood T cell repertoires in COVID-19. The CDR3 contains 16 residues. The germline gives CDR1 LGHNA, CDR2 YNFKEQ. V dropped 3 bases and J dropped 0 bases, with 14 bases sitting between them.

Source material: PBMCs or T cells enriched from blood (not recorded which). This chain connects TRBV4-2 to TRBJ2-5; a weak D match, TRBD2 (6 bases). The clonotype originates from a woman between 45 and 65 years old who had recovered from COVID-19. For the CDR3, the DNA is TGTGCCAGCAGCCAGGAGGGGCGGGGACACCAAGAGACCCAGTACTTC. The encoded protein is CASSQEGRGHQETQYF.